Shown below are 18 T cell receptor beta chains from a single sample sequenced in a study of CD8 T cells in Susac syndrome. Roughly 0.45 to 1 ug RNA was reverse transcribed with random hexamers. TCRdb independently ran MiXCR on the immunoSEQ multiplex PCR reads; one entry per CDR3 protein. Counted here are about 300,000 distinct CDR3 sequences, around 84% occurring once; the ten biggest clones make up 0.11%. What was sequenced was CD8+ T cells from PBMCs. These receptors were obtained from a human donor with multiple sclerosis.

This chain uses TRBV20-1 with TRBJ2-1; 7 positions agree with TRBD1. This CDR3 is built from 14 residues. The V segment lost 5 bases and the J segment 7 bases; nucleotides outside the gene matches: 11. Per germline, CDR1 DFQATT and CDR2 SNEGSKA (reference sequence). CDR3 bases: TGCAGTGCTGACACCGGGACAGACTATAATGAGCAGTTCTTC. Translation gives CSADTGTDYNEQFF.

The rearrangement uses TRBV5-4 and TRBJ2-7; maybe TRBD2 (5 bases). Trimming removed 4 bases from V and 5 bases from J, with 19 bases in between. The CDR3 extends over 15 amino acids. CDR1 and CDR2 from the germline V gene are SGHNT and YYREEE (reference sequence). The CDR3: CASSQNSGMRDEQYF. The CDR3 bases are TGTGCCAGCAGCCAAAATTCGGGCATGAGGGACGAGCAGTACTTC. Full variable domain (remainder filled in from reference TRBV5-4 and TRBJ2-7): ETGVTQSPTHLIKTRGQQVTLRCSSQSGHNTVSWYQQALGQGPQFIFQYYREEENGRGNFPPRFSGLQFPNYSSELNVNALELDDSALYLCASSQNSGMRDEQYFGPGTRLTVT.

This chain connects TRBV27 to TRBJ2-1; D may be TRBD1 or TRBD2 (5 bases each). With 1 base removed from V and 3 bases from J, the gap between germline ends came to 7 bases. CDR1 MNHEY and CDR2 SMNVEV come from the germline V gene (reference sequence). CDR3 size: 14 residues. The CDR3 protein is CASSLLGVYNEQFF. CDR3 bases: TGTGCCAGCAGTTTATTGGGGGTCTACAATGAGCAGTTCTTC.

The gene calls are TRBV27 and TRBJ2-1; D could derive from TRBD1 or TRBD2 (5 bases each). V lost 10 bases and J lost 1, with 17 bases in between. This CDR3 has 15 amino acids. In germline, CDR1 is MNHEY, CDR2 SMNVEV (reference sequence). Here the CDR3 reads CATHRPGRSYNEQFF. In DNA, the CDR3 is TGTGCCACCCATAGACCGGGGCGATCCTACAATGAGCAGTTCTTC.

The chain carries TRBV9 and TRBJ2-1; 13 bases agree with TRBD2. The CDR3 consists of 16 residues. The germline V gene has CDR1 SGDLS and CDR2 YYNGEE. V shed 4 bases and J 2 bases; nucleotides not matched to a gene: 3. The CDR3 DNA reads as TGTGCCAGCAGCACCGGACTAGCGGGAGCCTACAATGAGCAGTTCTTC. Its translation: CASSTGLAGAYNEQFF.

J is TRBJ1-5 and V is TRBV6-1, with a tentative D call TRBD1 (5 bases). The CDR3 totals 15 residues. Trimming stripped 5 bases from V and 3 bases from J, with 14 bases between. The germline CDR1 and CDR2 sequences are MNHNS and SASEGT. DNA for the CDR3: TGTGCCAGCAGTCCCACCGACGGGACCAATCAGCCCCAGCATTTT. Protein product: CASSPTDGTNQPQHF.

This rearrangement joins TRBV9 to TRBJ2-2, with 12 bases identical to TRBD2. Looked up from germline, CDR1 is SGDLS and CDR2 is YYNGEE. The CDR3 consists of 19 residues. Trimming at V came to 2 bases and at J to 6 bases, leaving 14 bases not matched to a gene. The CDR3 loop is CASSVPHPSSGRDAGELFF. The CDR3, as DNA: TGTGCCAGCAGCGTTCCTCACCCTTCTAGCGGGAGGGACGCCGGGGAGCTGTTTTTT.

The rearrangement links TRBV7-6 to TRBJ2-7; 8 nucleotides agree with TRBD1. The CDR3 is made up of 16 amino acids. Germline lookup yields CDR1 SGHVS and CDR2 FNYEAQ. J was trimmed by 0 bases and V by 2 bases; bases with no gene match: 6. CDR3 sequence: CASSLRWTGTSYEQYF. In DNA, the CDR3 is TGTGCCAGCAGCTTAAGGTGGACAGGGACCTCCTACGAGCAGTACTTC.

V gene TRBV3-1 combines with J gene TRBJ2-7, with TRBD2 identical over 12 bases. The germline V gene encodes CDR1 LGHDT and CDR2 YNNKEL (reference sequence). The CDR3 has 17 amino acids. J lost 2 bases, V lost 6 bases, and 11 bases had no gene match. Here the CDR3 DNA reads TGTGCCAGCAGTTCCTTTGGACTAGCGGGATCCCCCTACGAGCAGTACTTC. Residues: CASSSFGLAGSPYEQYF.

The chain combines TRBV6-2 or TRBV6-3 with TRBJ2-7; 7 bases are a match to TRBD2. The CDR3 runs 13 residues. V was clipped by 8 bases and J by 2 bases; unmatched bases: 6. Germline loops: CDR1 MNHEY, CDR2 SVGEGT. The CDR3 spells CASDSGAAYEQYF. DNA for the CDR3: TGTGCCAGCGACAGCGGGGCTGCCTACGAGCAGTACTTC.

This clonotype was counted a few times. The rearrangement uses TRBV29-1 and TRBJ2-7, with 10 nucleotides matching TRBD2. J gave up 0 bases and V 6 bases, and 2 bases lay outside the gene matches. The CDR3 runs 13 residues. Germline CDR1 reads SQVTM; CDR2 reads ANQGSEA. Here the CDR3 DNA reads TGCAGCGTCGCTAGCGGGAGCTCCTACGAGCAGTACTTC. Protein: CSVASGSSYEQYF.

CDR3 loop: CASSLGQENSNQPQHF. The CDR3 DNA sequence: TGTGCCAGCAGCTTGGGACAGGAGAATAGCAATCAGCCCCAGCATTTT. The chain has TRBV7-9 and TRBJ1-5; 8 bases line up with TRBD1. This CDR3 is 16 amino acids long. CDR1 and CDR2 (germline): SEHNR, FQNEAQ (reference sequence). V was clipped by 3 bases and J by 0 bases; unmatched bases: 4.

CDR3 region: CASSDPYSNSGLDEQFF. Here the CDR3 DNA reads TGTGCCAGCTCAGACCCGTACAGCAATAGCGGTCTGGATGAGCAGTTCTTC. The V and J genes are TRBV18 and TRBJ2-1; D possibly corresponds to TRBD2 (6 bases). The V end was cut by 5 bases, the J end by 8 bases, with 25 bases between. This CDR3 has 17 residues. Germline V gives CDR1 KGHSH, CDR2 LQKENI.

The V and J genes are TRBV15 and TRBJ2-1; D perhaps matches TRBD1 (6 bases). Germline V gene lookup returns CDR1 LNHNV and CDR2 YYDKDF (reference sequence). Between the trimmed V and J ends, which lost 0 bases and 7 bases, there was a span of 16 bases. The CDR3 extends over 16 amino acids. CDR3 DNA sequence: TGTGCCACCAGCAGAGACACCGGGACAACCATGAATGAGCAGTTCTTC. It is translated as CATSRDTGTTMNEQFF.

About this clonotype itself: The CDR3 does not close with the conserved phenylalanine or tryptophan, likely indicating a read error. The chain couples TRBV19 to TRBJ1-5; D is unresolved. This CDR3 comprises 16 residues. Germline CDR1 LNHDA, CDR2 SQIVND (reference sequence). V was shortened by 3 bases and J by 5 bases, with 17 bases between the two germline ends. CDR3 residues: CASSMRRYRIDQPQHL. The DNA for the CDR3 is TGTGCCAGTAGTATGAGGAGGTATCGTATAGATCAGCCCCAGCATCTT.

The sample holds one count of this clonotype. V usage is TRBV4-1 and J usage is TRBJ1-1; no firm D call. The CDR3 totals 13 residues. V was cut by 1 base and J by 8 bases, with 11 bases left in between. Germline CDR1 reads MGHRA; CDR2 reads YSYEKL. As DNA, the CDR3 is TGCGCCAGCAGCCAAGGGTTTGCAACAGAAGCTTTCTTT. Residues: CASSQGFATEAFF.

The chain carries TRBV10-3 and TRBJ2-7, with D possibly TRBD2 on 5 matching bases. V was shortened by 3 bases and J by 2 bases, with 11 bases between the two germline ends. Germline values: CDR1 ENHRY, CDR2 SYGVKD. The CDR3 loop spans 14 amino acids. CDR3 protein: CAISEERPTYEQYF. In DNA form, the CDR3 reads TGTGCCATCAGTGAAGAGCGGCCCACCTACGAGCAGTACTTC.

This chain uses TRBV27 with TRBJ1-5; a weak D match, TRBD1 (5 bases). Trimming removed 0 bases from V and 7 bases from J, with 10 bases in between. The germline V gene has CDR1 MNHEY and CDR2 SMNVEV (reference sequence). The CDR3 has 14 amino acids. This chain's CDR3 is CASSLSGVGQPQHF. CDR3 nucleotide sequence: TGTGCCAGCAGTTTATCGGGGGTGGGACAGCCCCAGCATTTT.